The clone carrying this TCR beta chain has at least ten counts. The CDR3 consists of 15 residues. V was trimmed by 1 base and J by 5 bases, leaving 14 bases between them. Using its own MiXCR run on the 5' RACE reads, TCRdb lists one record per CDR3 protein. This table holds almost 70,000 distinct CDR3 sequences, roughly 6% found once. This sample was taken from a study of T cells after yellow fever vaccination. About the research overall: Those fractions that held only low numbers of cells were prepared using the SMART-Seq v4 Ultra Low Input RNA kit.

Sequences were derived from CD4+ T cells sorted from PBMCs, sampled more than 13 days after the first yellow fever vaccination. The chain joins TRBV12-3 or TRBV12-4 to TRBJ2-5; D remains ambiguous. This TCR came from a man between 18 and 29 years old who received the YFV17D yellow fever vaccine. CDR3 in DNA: TGTGCCAGCAGTTTAGTCCAGGATCGGACGGAGACCCAGTACTTC. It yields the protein CASSLVQDRTETQYF.